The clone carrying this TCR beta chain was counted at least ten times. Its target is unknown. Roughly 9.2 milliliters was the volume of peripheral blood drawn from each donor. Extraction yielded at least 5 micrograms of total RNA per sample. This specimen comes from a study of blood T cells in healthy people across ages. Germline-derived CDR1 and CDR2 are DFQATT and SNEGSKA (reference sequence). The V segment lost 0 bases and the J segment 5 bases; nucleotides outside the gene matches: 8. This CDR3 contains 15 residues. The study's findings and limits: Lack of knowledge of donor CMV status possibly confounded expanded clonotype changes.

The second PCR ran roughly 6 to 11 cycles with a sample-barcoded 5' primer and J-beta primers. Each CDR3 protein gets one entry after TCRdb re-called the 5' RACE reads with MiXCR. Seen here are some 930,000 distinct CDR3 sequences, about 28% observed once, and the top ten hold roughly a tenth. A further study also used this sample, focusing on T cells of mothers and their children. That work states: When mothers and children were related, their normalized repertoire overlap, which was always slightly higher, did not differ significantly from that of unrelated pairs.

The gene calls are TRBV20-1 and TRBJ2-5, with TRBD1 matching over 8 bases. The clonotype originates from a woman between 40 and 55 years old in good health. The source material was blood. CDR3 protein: CSARDTRTGRETQYF. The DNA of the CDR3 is TGCAGTGCTAGAGATACCCGGACAGGGAGGGAGACCCAGTACTTC.